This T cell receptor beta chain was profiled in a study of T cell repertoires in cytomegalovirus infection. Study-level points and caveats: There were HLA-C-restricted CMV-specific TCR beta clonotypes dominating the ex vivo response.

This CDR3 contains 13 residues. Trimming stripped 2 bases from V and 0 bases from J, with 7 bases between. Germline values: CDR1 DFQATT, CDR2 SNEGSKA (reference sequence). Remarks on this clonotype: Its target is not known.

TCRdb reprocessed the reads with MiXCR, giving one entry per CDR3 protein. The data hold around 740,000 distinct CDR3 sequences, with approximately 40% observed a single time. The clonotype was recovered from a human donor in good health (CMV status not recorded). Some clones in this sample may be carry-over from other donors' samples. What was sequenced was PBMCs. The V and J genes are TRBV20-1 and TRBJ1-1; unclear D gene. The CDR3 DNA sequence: TGCAGTGCTAGAAAGGGTCTGAACACTGAAGCTTTCTTT. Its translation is CSARKGLNTEAFF.